This is a list of T cell receptor beta chains from one sample in a study of cytomegalovirus exposure and HLA in healthy donors. This table comes from immunoSEQ multiplex PCR, and its TCRdb copy is limited to in-frame clones, with some not included. The sample lists over 70,000 clones, 80% seen once, with about a third in the top ten. Sequenced sample: PBMCs. The receptor source for this set is a man aged 50-60 years in good health and CMV-seropositive. The CDR3 runs from the conserved cysteine through the conserved F or W. D genes are given only for firm matches. Clone size is not always given. Where it is, it says once, few, many or a class for expanded clones.

abundance: -
d_gene: TRBD2
j_gene: TRBJ2-3
v_gene: TRBV27
CDR3aa: CASSPLTSGRGDTQYF
CDR3nt: TGTGCCAGCAGTCCGCTGACTAGCGGGAGGGGAGATACGCAGTATTTT

abundance: -
d_gene: TRBD1
j_gene: TRBJ1-4
v_gene: TRBV29-1
CDR3aa: CSARTGEGEKLFF
CDR3nt: TGCAGCGCAAGGACAGGGGAGGGTGAAAAACTGTTTTTT

abundance: -
d_gene: -
j_gene: TRBJ1-5
v_gene: TRBV9
CDR3aa: CASSPGALGQPQHF
CDR3nt: TGTGCCAGCAGCCCCGGAGCTCTCGGACAGCCCCAGCATTTT

abundance: -
d_gene: TRBD1
j_gene: TRBJ1-1
v_gene: TRBV7-3
CDR3aa: CASSLAPGQGITEAFF
CDR3nt: TGTGCCAGCAGCTTAGCTCCGGGACAGGGGATCACTGAAGCTTTCTTT

abundance: -
d_gene: TRBD1
j_gene: TRBJ1-4
v_gene: TRBV6-1
CDR3aa: CASSEAYGQGATNEKLFF
CDR3nt: TGTGCCAGCAGTGAAGCGTACGGGCAGGGGGCAACTAATGAAAAACTGTTTTTT

abundance: -
d_gene: TRBD2
j_gene: TRBJ2-3
v_gene: TRBV19
CDR3aa: CASSIKPGRGTDTQYF
CDR3nt: TGTGCCAGTAGTATTAAGCCAGGGAGGGGCACAGATACGCAGTATTTT

abundance: -
d_gene: -
j_gene: TRBJ1-1
v_gene: TRBV19
CDR3aa: CASSPSGQLSTEAFF
CDR3nt: TGTGCCAGTAGTCCCTCTGGACAGCTAAGCACTGAAGCTTTCTTT

abundance: -
d_gene: TRBD1
j_gene: TRBJ1-5
v_gene: TRBV18
CDR3aa: CASSLYGTGGNQPQHF
CDR3nt: TGTGCCAGCTCCCTATATGGGACAGGGGGCAATCAGCCCCAGCATTTT

abundance: -
d_gene: -
j_gene: TRBJ1-5
v_gene: TRBV11-2
CDR3aa: CASSLDRDQPQHF
CDR3nt: TGTGCCAGCAGCTTAGATCGGGATCAGCCCCAGCATTTT

abundance: -
d_gene: -
j_gene: TRBJ2-7
v_gene: TRBV14
CDR3aa: CASSLADSHEQYF
CDR3nt: TGTGCCAGCAGCCTAGCGGATTCCCACGAGCAGTACTTC

abundance: -
d_gene: -
j_gene: TRBJ2-7
v_gene: TRBV5-4
CDR3aa: CASSSVYEQYF
CDR3nt: TGTGCCAGCAGCTCGGTCTACGAGCAGTACTTC

abundance: -
d_gene: TRBD2
j_gene: TRBJ2-3
v_gene: TRBV4-3
CDR3aa: CASSQDATSGSPDTQYF
CDR3nt: TGCGCCAGCAGCCAAGACGCGACTAGCGGGAGCCCAGATACGCAGTATTTT

abundance: -
d_gene: TRBD1
j_gene: TRBJ2-7
v_gene: TRBV27
CDR3aa: CASRIQGAGSEQYF
CDR3nt: TGTGCCAGCAGAATACAGGGGGCGGGATCCGAGCAGTACTTC

abundance: few
d_gene: -
j_gene: TRBJ2-5
v_gene: TRBV7-9
CDR3aa: CASSLDTYLQETQYF
CDR3nt: TGTGCCAGCAGCTTGGACACATATCTCCAAGAGACCCAGTACTTC

abundance: -
d_gene: TRBD1
j_gene: TRBJ2-7
v_gene: TRBV6-5
CDR3aa: CASSYGDRGRVEQYF
CDR3nt: TGTGCCAGCAGTTACGGTGACAGGGGGCGCGTCGAGCAGTACTTC

abundance: -
d_gene: -
j_gene: TRBJ2-7
v_gene: TRBV11-2
CDR3aa: CASSLVGYLVYEQYF
CDR3nt: TGTGCCAGCAGCTTAGTCGGCTACCTAGTCTACGAGCAGTACTTC

abundance: -
d_gene: TRBD1
j_gene: TRBJ1-2
v_gene: TRBV6-5
CDR3aa: CASREQGNKDGYTF
CDR3nt: TGTGCCAGCAGAGAACAGGGGAATAAGGATGGCTACACCTTC

abundance: -
d_gene: -
j_gene: TRBJ2-7
v_gene: TRBV12-1
CDR3aa: CASSSHPDRHAYEQYF
CDR3nt: TGTGCCAGCAGCTCACACCCGGACAGGCATGCCTACGAGCAGTACTTC

abundance: -
d_gene: -
j_gene: TRBJ2-3
v_gene: TRBV27
CDR3aa: CASSLGFRRGGADTQYF
CDR3nt: TGTGCCAGCAGTTTAGGATTTCGGAGGGGTGGAGCAGATACGCAGTATTTT

abundance: -
d_gene: -
j_gene: TRBJ1-2
v_gene: TRBV6-1
CDR3aa: CASVAGVYGYTF
CDR3nt: TGTGCCAGCGTCGCAGGGGTCTATGGCTACACCTTC

abundance: -
d_gene: -
j_gene: TRBJ2-5
v_gene: TRBV27
CDR3aa: CASSFRHSQETQYF
CDR3nt: TGTGCCAGCAGTTTCCGACACAGCCAAGAGACCCAGTACTTC

abundance: -
d_gene: TRBD1
j_gene: TRBJ1-1
v_gene: TRBV20-1
CDR3aa: CSAGPGQEAFF
CDR3nt: TGCAGTGCCGGACCGGGACAGGAAGCTTTCTTT

abundance: -
d_gene: -
j_gene: TRBJ1-2
v_gene: TRBV23-1
CDR3aa: CASTPPRENYGYTF
CDR3nt: TGCGCCAGCACCCCACCACGGGAGAACTATGGCTACACCTTC

abundance: -
d_gene: TRBD2
j_gene: TRBJ2-2
v_gene: TRBV11-3
CDR3aa: CASSFVSGSGELFF
CDR3nt: TGTGCCAGCAGCTTCGTGAGCGGGAGTGGGGAGCTGTTTTTT

abundance: -
d_gene: -
j_gene: TRBJ2-2
v_gene: TRBV4-3
CDR3aa: CASSQDPSGSPGELFF
CDR3nt: TGCGCCAGCAGCCAAGACCCGTCAGGGTCCCCCGGGGAGCTGTTTTTT

abundance: once
d_gene: -
j_gene: TRBJ1-3
v_gene: TRBV2
CDR3aa: CASSEAIGSGNTIYF
CDR3nt: TGTGCCAGCAGTGAAGCAATCGGCTCTGGAAACACCATATATTTT

abundance: once
d_gene: -
j_gene: TRBJ1-1
v_gene: TRBV6-5
CDR3aa: CATAPGRNTEAFF
CDR3nt: TGTGCCACCGCCCCGGGGAGGAACACTGAAGCTTTCTTT

abundance: -
d_gene: -
j_gene: TRBJ2-3
v_gene: TRBV7-6
CDR3aa: CASSLDGPDTQYF
CDR3nt: TGTGCCAGCAGCTTAGATGGGCCCGATACGCAGTATTTT

abundance: -
d_gene: -
j_gene: TRBJ1-2
v_gene: TRBV23-1
CDR3aa: CASSQPRGRVRGYTF
CDR3nt: TGCGCCAGCAGTCAACCCCGTGGCAGGGTCAGAGGCTACACCTTC

abundance: -
d_gene: -
j_gene: TRBJ2-3
v_gene: TRBV29-1
CDR3aa: CSSIPGITTDTQYF
CDR3nt: TGCAGCTCCATCCCAGGGATTACCACAGATACGCAGTATTTT

abundance: -
d_gene: TRBD2
j_gene: TRBJ2-5
v_gene: TRBV19
CDR3aa: CASSIPSGGRETQYF
CDR3nt: TGTGCCAGTAGTATCCCTAGCGGAGGCCGGGAGACCCAGTACTTC

abundance: -
d_gene: TRBD2
j_gene: TRBJ2-1
v_gene: TRBV2
CDR3aa: CASSELYGRGNEQFF
CDR3nt: TGTGCCAGCAGTGAACTGTACGGGAGGGGCAATGAGCAGTTCTTC

abundance: -
d_gene: TRBD1
j_gene: TRBJ2-7
v_gene: TRBV13
CDR3aa: CASSADRQGLDEQYF
CDR3nt: TGTGCCAGCAGCGCCGACCGACAGGGTCTCGACGAGCAGTACTTC

abundance: -
d_gene: -
j_gene: TRBJ2-7
v_gene: TRBV30
CDR3aa: CAWSVYSSYEQYF
CDR3nt: TGTGCCTGGAGTGTATATAGTTCCTACGAGCAGTACTTC

abundance: few
d_gene: -
j_gene: TRBJ2-2
v_gene: TRBV27
CDR3aa: CASGLGVGTGELFF
CDR3nt: TGTGCCAGCGGCTTGGGCGTCGGCACCGGGGAGCTGTTTTTT

abundance: -
d_gene: -
j_gene: TRBJ1-3
v_gene: TRBV21-1
CDR3aa: CASSWNREGNTIYF
CDR3nt: TGTGCCAGCAGCTGGAACAGGGAAGGAAACACCATATATTTT

abundance: -
d_gene: -
j_gene: TRBJ1-1
v_gene: TRBV5-4
CDR3aa: CASREAGRAFF
CDR3nt: TGTGCCAGCAGGGAGGCTGGGCGAGCTTTCTTT

abundance: -
d_gene: -
j_gene: TRBJ2-7
v_gene: TRBV30
CDR3aa: CAWSVLSHEQYF
CDR3nt: TGTGCCTGGAGTGTACTGTCTCACGAGCAGTACTTC

abundance: -
d_gene: TRBD1
j_gene: TRBJ1-1
v_gene: TRBV7-2
CDR3aa: CASSSNRGGLRAFF
CDR3nt: TGTGCCAGCAGCTCCAACAGGGGGGGGCTGCGGGCTTTCTTT

abundance: -
d_gene: TRBD1
j_gene: TRBJ2-1
v_gene: TRBV5-1
CDR3aa: CASSPLGQVNEQFF
CDR3nt: TGCGCCAGCAGCCCCTTGGGACAGGTTAATGAGCAGTTCTTC

abundance: few
d_gene: -
j_gene: TRBJ2-2
v_gene: TRBV2
CDR3aa: CASSEETADTGELFF
CDR3nt: TGTGCCAGCAGTGAGGAGACAGCAGACACCGGGGAGCTGTTTTTT

abundance: few
d_gene: TRBD1
j_gene: TRBJ1-1
v_gene: TRBV6-7
CDR3aa: CASSTPLTGTGGLGNTEAFF
CDR3nt: TGTGCCAGCAGTACCCCCCTGACCGGGACAGGGGGGCTAGGGAACACTGAAGCTTTCTTT

abundance: few
d_gene: -
j_gene: TRBJ2-1
v_gene: TRBV4-2
CDR3aa: CASSPAGLKSNEQFF
CDR3nt: TGTGCCAGCAGCCCGGCCGGACTTAAGTCCAATGAGCAGTTCTTC

abundance: -
d_gene: -
j_gene: TRBJ2-1
v_gene: TRBV18
CDR3aa: CASSLAQGRSYNEQFF
CDR3nt: TGTGCCAGCTCACTTGCTCAGGGTCGGTCCTACAATGAGCAGTTCTTC

abundance: few
d_gene: TRBD1
j_gene: TRBJ1-1
v_gene: TRBV2
CDR3aa: CASRGQANTEAFF
CDR3nt: TGTGCCAGCAGGGGACAGGCGAACACTGAAGCTTTCTTT

abundance: -
d_gene: -
j_gene: TRBJ1-1
v_gene: TRBV6-1
CDR3aa: CASSVAGGEVFF
CDR3nt: TGTGCCAGCAGTGTGGCCGGGGGGGAAGTTTTCTTT

abundance: -
d_gene: -
j_gene: TRBJ2-3
v_gene: TRBV9
CDR3aa: CASSVGGDTQYF
CDR3nt: TGTGCCAGCAGCGTCGGAGGGGATACGCAGTATTTT

abundance: once
d_gene: -
j_gene: TRBJ2-5
v_gene: TRBV29-1
CDR3aa: CSVAGISGETQYF
CDR3nt: TGCAGCGTTGCAGGGATCTCCGGGGAGACCCAGTACTTC

abundance: -
d_gene: TRBD1
j_gene: TRBJ2-3
v_gene: TRBV7-2
CDR3aa: CASSFRARGSTDTQYF
CDR3nt: TGTGCCAGCAGCTTCCGGGCCAGGGGGAGCACAGATACGCAGTATTTT

abundance: -
d_gene: -
j_gene: TRBJ2-7
v_gene: TRBV6-5
CDR3aa: CASSYSQGYEQYF
CDR3nt: TGTGCCAGCAGTTACTCCCAGGGGTACGAGCAGTACTTC

abundance: -
d_gene: -
j_gene: TRBJ1-1
v_gene: TRBV28
CDR3aa: CASFLGGEAEAFF
CDR3nt: TGTGCCAGCTTCTTAGGCGGGGAGGCTGAAGCTTTCTTT